This T cell receptor (beta chain) was profiled in a study of blood T cells in healthy people across ages. This CDR3 region has 13 residues. Germline CDR1 is WSHSY and CDR2 is SAAADI. Trimming removed 7 bases from V and 8 bases from J; junction bases left unmatched: 8. A second PCR, run for roughly 7 to 11 cycles, used a sample-barcoded 5' primer plus a J-beta primer mix. TCRdb re-derived calls from the 5' RACE reads in MiXCR, one entry per CDR3 protein. The repertoire includes 700,000 to 950,000 distinct CDR3 sequences, 35% to 45% of them detected once, and around a fifth sits in the top ten. The sample holds a few counts of this clonotype.

The chain uses TRBV10-2 and TRBJ1-2; 9 bases align to TRBD1. This clonotype was sampled from a woman aged 60-75 years in good health. Sequenced: blood. The CDR3 loop reads CASTKRTGDGYTF. DNA of the CDR3: TGCGCCAGCACAAAACGGACAGGGGACGGCTACACCTTC.